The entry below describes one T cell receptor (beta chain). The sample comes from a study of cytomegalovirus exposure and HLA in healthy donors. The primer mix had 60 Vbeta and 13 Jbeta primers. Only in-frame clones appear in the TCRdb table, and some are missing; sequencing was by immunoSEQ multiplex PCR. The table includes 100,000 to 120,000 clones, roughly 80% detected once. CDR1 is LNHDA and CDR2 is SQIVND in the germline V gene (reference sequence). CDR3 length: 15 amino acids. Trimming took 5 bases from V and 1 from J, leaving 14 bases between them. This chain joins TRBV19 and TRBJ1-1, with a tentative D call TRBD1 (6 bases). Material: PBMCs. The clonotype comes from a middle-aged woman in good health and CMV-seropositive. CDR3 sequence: CASSFYDRPNTEAFF. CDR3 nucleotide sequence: TGTGCCAGTAGTTTCTACGACAGGCCGAACACTGAAGCTTTCTTT. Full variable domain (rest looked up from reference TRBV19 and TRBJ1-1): DGGITQSPKYLFRKEGQNVTLSCEQNLNHDAMYWYRQDPGQGLRLIYYSQIVNDFQKGDIAEGYSVSREKKESFPLTVTSAQKNPTAFYLCASSFYDRPNTEAFFGQGTRLTVV.